The 5 T cell receptor beta chains reported below all come from one sample, sequenced in a study of T cell responses to AZD1222 COVID-19 vaccine. Assay: immunoSEQ multiplex PCR; the TCRdb copy retains only in-frame clones and omits some. The data show over 50,000 clones, more than 80% seen once. The sample consisted of peripheral blood, taken 28 days after the second AZD1222 dose. The receptors derive from an adult who received the AZD1222 COVID-19 vaccine.

CDR3 sequence: CASSDSDSHGTLAYEQYF. DNA of the CDR3: TGTGCCAGCAGTGACTCAGACTCTCACGGGACACTAGCCTACGAGCAGTACTTC. J is TRBJ2-7 and V is TRBV6-4, with D possibly TRBD1 on 6 matching bases. The CDR3 totals 18 residues. The V end was cut by 0 bases, the J end by 2 bases, with 20 bases between. The germline V gene has CDR1 MRHNA and CDR2 SNTAGT.

This chain connects TRBV9 to TRBJ2-1, with TRBD2 matching 9 bases. This CDR3 region has 16 residues. Germline assignment: CDR1 SGDLS and CDR2 YYNGEE. V trimming: 0 bases; J trimming: 9 bases; junction bases outside the gene matches: 10. The DNA for the CDR3 is TGTGCCAGCAGCGTAGGGCTATTCGGGACTAGCACTGAGCAGTTCTTC. This encodes CASSVGLFGTSTEQFF.

The chain couples TRBV28 to TRBJ1-1; D not certain. The CDR3 is 13 amino acids. Trimming shortened V by 7 bases and J by 0 bases, and 9 bases separated the two germline ends. The V gene's germline CDR1 is MDHEN and CDR2 SYDVKM. CDR3 loop: CASNQQMNTEAFF. CDR3 sequence (DNA): TGTGCCAGCAATCAACAGATGAACACTGAAGCTTTCTTT.

The chain employs TRBV5-1 and TRBJ1-2; TRBD1 matches at 10 bases. Per germline, CDR1 SGHRS and CDR2 YFSETQ. V trimming: 4 bases; J trimming: 5 bases; junction bases outside the gene matches: 5. The CDR3 is made up of 14 amino acids. CDR3 in DNA: TGCGCCAGCAGCCCGACAGGGGGCGGTTATGGCTACACCTTC. The encoded protein is CASSPTGGGYGYTF.

The V and J genes are TRBV3-1 (or the pseudogene TRBV3-2) and TRBJ2-1; 8 bases are shared with TRBD2. Germline-derived CDR1 and CDR2 are LGHDT and YNNKEL (reference sequence). The CDR3 extends over 16 amino acids. The V segment lost 4 bases and the J segment 6 bases; nucleotides outside the gene matches: 11. The CDR3 here is CASSRILADFSNEQFF. The DNA for the CDR3 is TGTGCCAGCAGCCGAATACTAGCGGACTTTTCCAATGAGCAGTTCTTC.